This TCR beta chain was sequenced in a study of blood T cells in healthy people across ages. Primers used in a second PCR of roughly 6 to 12 cycles were a sample-barcoded 5' primer and a J-beta primer mix. TCRdb re-called the 5' RACE reads through MiXCR, storing one row per CDR3 protein. The table shows 710,000 or so distinct CDR3 sequences, with 22% occurring only once. Findings and limits, study-wide: It was found that TCR beta diversity correlated strongly with the percentage of naive T cells. Nothing was known about donor CMV status, and this possibly confounded expanded clonotype changes.

This clonotype occurred a few times. As yet, its antigen is unknown. Germline V CDR1 and CDR2: MGHRA, YSYEKL. Trimming left V 0 bases short and J 6 bases short, with 9 bases between. The CDR3 is 14 amino acids. This receptor was obtained from a man aged 70 or older in good health. V and J are TRBV4-1 and TRBJ2-4; D gene ambiguous. Material: blood. The CDR3 protein is CASSQDRAPNIQYF. CDR3 DNA: TGCGCCAGCAGCCAAGATCGGGCCCCAAACATTCAGTACTTC.